The T cell receptor beta chain described here comes from a study of immune evolution from preneoplasia to lung adenocarcinoma (dated by TCRdb to the early 2020s). With respect to the entire study: No AAH lesions showed HLA loss of heterozygosity, compared with 5.5% to 8% of AIS, roughly 15% of MIA and less than 35% of ADC lesions. The sample size depended on which specimens were available, not on a prior power calculation. The study used immune gene expression, TCR sequencing and multiplex immunofluorescence to profile the immune contexture of lung adenocarcinoma precursors and invasive adenocarcinoma. The immune data were combined with whole exome sequencing and methylation data from the same cohort of nodules. According to the study, 100 to 120 samples went through TCR sequencing. POLYSOLVER was used to infer class I HLA alleles from exome data, and LOHHLA was used to detect allele-specific HLA loss. In total, the cohort included 50 to 60 patients with pulmonary nodules, all of whom underwent surgical resection. Resected precursor lesions (AAH, AIS, MIA) and invasive adenocarcinomas were compared against paired morphologically normal lung tissue. The TCR sequencing data were obtained from 51 patients. Broad study findings and their caveats: The highest T cell clonality was observed in KRAS-mutant nodules compared with EGFR-mutant or double wild-type lesions. Top T cell clone frequencies were highest in normal lung and appeared to decrease progressively from AAH through AIS, MIA and invasive adenocarcinoma. Because all patients came from Japan and China, whether the findings apply to Western populations was uncertain. Clonality was highest in normal lung, while later-stage lesions appeared to show lower clonality but higher T cell density and diversity. The findings rested on association rather than direct causation, and larger cohorts with long-term follow-up and longitudinal biopsies were considered necessary.

TCR beta CDR3 regions were sequenced from DNA using the immunoSEQ hsTCRbeta Kit. In the authors' own workflow: TCR sequencing data were analysed with the ImmunoSEQ Analyzer. T cell clonality was calculated on productive rearrangements as 1 minus Pielou's evenness. The inverse Simpson index, applied to productive templates, was used to measure T cell diversity. T cell density was expressed as TCR beta template counts normalized to usable DNA, with usable DNA estimated by amplifying and sequencing housekeeping genes. Two-sided Kruskal-Wallis tests were used to compare TCR metrics across histologic stages. TCRdb retrieved this table from immuneACCESS and kept in-frame rearrangements only. Not all clones are present; in checked studies, unresolved V genes account for under half, and no reason is known for the remainder. Clonal size and the V and J genes are those of that table, whereas D and trimming came from the DNA. This sample gives 6,500 to 10,000 clones in total; about 76% of them show up just once. 6.5% to 10% of the sample is in the top ten clones.

This clone appeared a single time. The target of this receptor is not known. No quality values exist for individual bases; no much larger clone is one base distant. CDR1 and CDR2 are drawn from the germline V gene: MNHNS, SASEGT. After removal of 8 bases from V and 5 bases from J, the junction retains 9 bases not matched to a gene. The CDR3 has 15 amino acids, counting the end cysteine and phenylalanine. Only the CDR3 region is kept as DNA, spanning 45 bases read in frame from base 1. Patients underwent resection in Japan or China between about 2013 and 2018. The histologic diagnosis of each case was independently confirmed on H&E slides by two lung cancer pathologists. To enrich premalignant or tumor cells for nucleic acid extraction, macro-dissection was performed after pathologic assessment. The AllPrep DNA/RNA FFPE Kit was used to isolate DNA from FFPE tissue.

Sequenced material: FFPE invasive lung adenocarcinoma tissue. The cell subset or site tag for this specimen amounts to: frankly invasive lung adenocarcinoma (ADC). Here the chain combines TRBV6-1 and TRBJ2-3, with TRBD2 matching 11 junction bases. The clonotype was recovered from a person in their fifties or sixties with lung adenocarcinoma. The CDR3 protein: CASSKLAGVGDTQYF. The sequenced DNA: TGTGCCAGCTCTAAACTAGCGGGGGTCGGAGATACGCAGTATTTT.